This T cell receptor beta chain was captured in a study of T cell responses to AZD1222 COVID-19 vaccine. In the case of this clone: The antigen is not known.

Study-wide results and limits: Donors, mostly white British, included more females; clonal diversity was possibly underestimated. Reports say nearly half of spike-specific TCRs go after unmutated variant regions.

Clones were read by immunoSEQ multiplex PCR, and TCRdb kept only the in-frame ones, dropping some. The table lists 150,000 to 200,000 clones, 75% to 90% of them singletons. V lost 5 bases and J 1 base, leaving 11 bases between the germline ends. The CDR3 is 15 amino acids. From germline, CDR1 is SEHNR and CDR2 FQNEAQ (reference sequence). Sequenced material: peripheral blood, taken on day 0 of MenACWY control vaccination. The rearrangement joins TRBV7-9 to TRBJ1-4; possible D gene TRBD1, 5 bases. This clonotype was sampled from an adult in good health. CDR3 DNA sequence: TGTGCCAGCAGCGCGGGGACCGAAACTAATGAAAAACTGTTTTTT. This translates into CASSAGTETNEKLFF. The full variable domain, with the rest looked up from reference TRBV7-9 and TRBJ1-4, is DTGVSQNPRHKITKRGQNVTFRCDPISEHNRLYWYRQTLGQGPEFLTYFQNEAQLEKSRLLSDRFSAERPKGSFSTLEIQRTEQGDSAMYLCASSAGTETNEKLFFGSGTQLSVL.